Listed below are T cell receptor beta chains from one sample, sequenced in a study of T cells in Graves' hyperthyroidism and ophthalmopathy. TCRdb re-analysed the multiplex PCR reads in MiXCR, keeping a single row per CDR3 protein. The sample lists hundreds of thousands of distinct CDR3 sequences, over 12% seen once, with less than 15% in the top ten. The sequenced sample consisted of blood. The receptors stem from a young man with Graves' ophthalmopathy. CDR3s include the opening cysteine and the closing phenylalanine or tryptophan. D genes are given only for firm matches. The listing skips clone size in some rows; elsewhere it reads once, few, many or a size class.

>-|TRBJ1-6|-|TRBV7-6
TGTGCCAGCAGCTTAGGGGGACACAGAGATAATTCACCCCTCCACTTT
CASSLGGHRDNSPLHF
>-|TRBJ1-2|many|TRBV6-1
TGTGCCAGCAGTGACAGCTATGAGGGCTACACCTTC
CASSDSYEGYTF
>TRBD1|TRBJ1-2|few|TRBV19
TGTGCCAGTAGTCTAACGGGACAGGGGGTTATCTATGGCTACACCTTC
CASSLTGQGVIYGYTF
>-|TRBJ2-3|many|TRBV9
TGTGCCAGCAGCGTAGAAGCGCACAGCACAGATACGCAGTATTTT
CASSVEAHSTDTQYF
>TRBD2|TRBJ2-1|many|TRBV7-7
TGTGCTAGCAGCCCCAGACTAGCCCATTCCTACAATGAGCAGTTCTTC
CASSPRLAHSYNEQFF
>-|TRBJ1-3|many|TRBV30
TGTGCCTGGAGGGAAAGGCGAGCGGGAAACACCATATATTTT
CAWRERRAGNTIYF
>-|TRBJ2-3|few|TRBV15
TGTGCCTCCCGACAGGGACTTTCTAGCACAGATACGCAGTATTTT
CASRQGLSSTDTQYF
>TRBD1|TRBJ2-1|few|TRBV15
TGTGCCACCAGCAGACCCGGGACAGGGGGCGTTGAGCAGTTCTTC
CATSRPGTGGVEQFF
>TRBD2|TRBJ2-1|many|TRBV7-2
TGTGCCAGCAGTCCCGGCGGGGGGGCTCGCAATGAGCAGTTCTTC
CASSPGGGARNEQFF
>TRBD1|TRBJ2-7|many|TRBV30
TGTGCCTGGAGCGGACAGGCCAGCGAGCAGTACTTC
CAWSGQASEQYF
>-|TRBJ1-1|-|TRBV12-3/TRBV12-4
TGTGCCAGCAGTTTCGATGGACTGAGTAACACTGAAGCTTTCTTT
CASSFDGLSNTEAFF
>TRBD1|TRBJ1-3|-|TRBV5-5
TGTGCCAGCAGCTTAGGACAGGGGGCTGGAAACACCATATATTTT
CASSLGQGAGNTIYF
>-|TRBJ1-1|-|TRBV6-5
TGTGCCAGCAGTTACAAGGGTTTAGCTTTCTTT
CASSYKGLAFF
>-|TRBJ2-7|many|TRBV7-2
TGTGCCAGCAGCTTAGATTCGGGGGGCACAACCTACGAGCAGTACTTC
CASSLDSGGTTYEQYF
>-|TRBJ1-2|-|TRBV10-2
TGCGCCAGCAGTGAGGGCTCGGAAAGCTCCTATGGCTACACCTTC
CASSEGSESSYGYTF
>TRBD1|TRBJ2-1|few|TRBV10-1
TGCGCCAACAAGACAGGGATCGGGCAGTTCTTC
CANKTGIGQFF
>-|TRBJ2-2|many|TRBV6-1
TGTGCCAGCAGGCTAGGATGGTCTGCCGGGGAGCTGTTTTTT
CASRLGWSAGELFF
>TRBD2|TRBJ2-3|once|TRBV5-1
TGCGTCAGCAGACTAGCGACTACAGATACGCAGTATTTT
CVSRLATTDTQYF
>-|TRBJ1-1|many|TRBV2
TGTGCCAGCAGTGAAGCATTAAGGGGCACTGAAGCTTTCTTT
CASSEALRGTEAFF
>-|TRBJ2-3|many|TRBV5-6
TGTGCCAGCCTGTACGAGGGTCGCACAGATACGCAGTATTTT
CASLYEGRTDTQYF
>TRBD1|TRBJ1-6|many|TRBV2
TGTGCCAGCAGTGAGTGGGCAGGGGGAAATTCACCCCTCCACTTT
CASSEWAGGNSPLHF
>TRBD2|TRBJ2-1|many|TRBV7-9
TGTGCCAGCAGCTTAGGGACTAGCGGGAGGACCCACAATGAGCAGTTCTTC
CASSLGTSGRTHNEQFF
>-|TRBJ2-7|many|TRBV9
TGTGCCAGCGGGAGCCTGAATCCCTACGAGCAGTACTTC
CASGSLNPYEQYF
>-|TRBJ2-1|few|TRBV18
TGTGCCAGCTCCGCAGGCCGGAGGCCCGACTACAATGAGCAGTTCTTC
CASSAGRRPDYNEQFF
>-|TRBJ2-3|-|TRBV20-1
TGCAGTGCTAGAGAAGAACGGGGGGCTCCAGATGCGCAGTATTTT
CSAREERGAPDAQYF
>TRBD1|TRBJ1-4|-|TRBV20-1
TGCAGTGCGACCGGACAGGGGGCTGAAAAACTGTTTTTT
CSATGQGAEKLFF
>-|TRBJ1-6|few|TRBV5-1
TGCGCCAGCAGCTCGGGCCTCCGGGAATCACCCCTCCACTTT
CASSSGLRESPLHF
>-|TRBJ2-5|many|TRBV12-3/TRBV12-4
TGTGCCAGCATGGGTGATATAGAGACCCAGTACTTC
CASMGDIETQYF
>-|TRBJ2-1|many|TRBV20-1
TGCAGTGCTAGGCTAAGTGTCCCCTATGAGCAGTTCTTC
CSARLSVPYEQFF
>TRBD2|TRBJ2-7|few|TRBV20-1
TGCAGTCCCCGACGGGGGGATACCTACGAGCAGTACTTC
CSPRRGDTYEQYF
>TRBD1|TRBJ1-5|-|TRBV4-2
TGTGCCAGCAGCCGTGACAGGGGGCTGGGTCAGCCCCAGCATTTT
CASSRDRGLGQPQHF
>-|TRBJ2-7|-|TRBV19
TGTGCCAGTAGTAGGGCCCAGACACCCTACGAGCAGTACTTC
CASSRAQTPYEQYF
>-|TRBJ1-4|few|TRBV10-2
TGCGCCAGCAGCAAGGGGGTAGGGGAAAAACTGTTTTTT
CASSKGVGEKLFF
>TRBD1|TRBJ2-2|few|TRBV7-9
TGTGCCAGCAGCTTTACGAAGACAGGGGACGCCGGGGAGCTGTTTTTT
CASSFTKTGDAGELFF
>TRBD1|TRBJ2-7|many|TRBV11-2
TGTGCCAGCAGCTTAGCCCGGACAGGGGAGCGCGAGCAGTACTTC
CASSLARTGEREQYF
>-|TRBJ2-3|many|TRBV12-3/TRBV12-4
TGTGCCAGCAGTGCATCCGAGGAAACTACTAGCACAGATACGCAGTATTTT
CASSASEETTSTDTQYF
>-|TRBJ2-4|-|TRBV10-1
TGCGCCAGCAGTGAGTCAGCAGGGGCCAAAAACATTCAGTACTTC
CASSESAGAKNIQYF
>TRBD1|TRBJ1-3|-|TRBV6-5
TGTGCCAGCAGTTACTCGCGACAGGGGACGGGAAACACCATATATTTT
CASSYSRQGTGNTIYF
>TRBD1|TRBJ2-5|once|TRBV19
TGTGCCAGTACCTCGGACAGGGTCGAGACCCAGTACTTC
CASTSDRVETQYF
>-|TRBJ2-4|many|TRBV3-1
TGTGCCAGCAGCCAACCCTCGACAGGAACTAAAAACATTCAGTACTTC
CASSQPSTGTKNIQYF
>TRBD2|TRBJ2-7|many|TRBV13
TGTGCCAGCAGCACGAGCGGGGTCTCCTACGAGCAGTACTTC
CASSTSGVSYEQYF
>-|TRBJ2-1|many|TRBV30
TGTGCCTGGAGTAGTAAGGCTGACTTCTACAATGAGCAGTTCTTC
CAWSSKADFYNEQFF
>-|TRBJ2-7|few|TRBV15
TGTGCCACCAGCAGATCAATGGACAGCTCCTACGAGCAGTACTTC
CATSRSMDSSYEQYF
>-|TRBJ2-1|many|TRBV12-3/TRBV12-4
TGTGCCAGCACCCCGGCGGGGAGCTCCTACAATGAGCAGTTCTTC
CASTPAGSSYNEQFF
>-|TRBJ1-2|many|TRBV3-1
TGTGCCAGCAGCCAAGATCTCGCGGGTAACTATGGCTACACCTTC
CASSQDLAGNYGYTF
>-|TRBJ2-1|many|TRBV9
TGTGCCAGCAGCGTAACCTCCTCTAGCTCCGATGAGCAGTTCTTC
CASSVTSSSSDEQFF
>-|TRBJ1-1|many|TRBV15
TGTGCCACCAGCAGAGATCGCGGGAAAAACACTGAAGCTTTCTTT
CATSRDRGKNTEAFF
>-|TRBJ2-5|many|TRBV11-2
TGTGCCAGCACCTCGCCCCGGACAGAAATTCAAGAGACCCAGTACTTC
CASTSPRTEIQETQYF
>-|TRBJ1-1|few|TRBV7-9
TGTGCCAGCAGCTCCGGGACACAGACTGAAGCTTTCTTT
CASSSGTQTEAFF
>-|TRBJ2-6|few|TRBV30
TGTGCCTGGAGCGCGGGCCCTGGGGCCAACGTCCTGACTTTC
CAWSAGPGANVLTF